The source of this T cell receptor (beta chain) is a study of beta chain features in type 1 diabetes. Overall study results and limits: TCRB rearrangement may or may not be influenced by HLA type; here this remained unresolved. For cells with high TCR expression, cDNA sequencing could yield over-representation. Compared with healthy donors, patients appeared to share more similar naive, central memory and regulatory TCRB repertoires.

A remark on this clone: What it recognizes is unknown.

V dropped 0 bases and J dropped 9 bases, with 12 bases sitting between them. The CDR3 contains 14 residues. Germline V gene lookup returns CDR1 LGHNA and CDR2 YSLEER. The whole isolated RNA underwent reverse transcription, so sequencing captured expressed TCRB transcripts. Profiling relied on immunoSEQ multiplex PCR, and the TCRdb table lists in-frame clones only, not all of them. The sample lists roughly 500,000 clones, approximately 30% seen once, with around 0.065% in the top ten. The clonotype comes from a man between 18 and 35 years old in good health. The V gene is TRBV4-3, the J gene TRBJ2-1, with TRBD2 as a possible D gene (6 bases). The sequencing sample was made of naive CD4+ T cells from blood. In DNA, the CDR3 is TGCGCCAGCAGCCAAGACCCGCGGGGTATTGAGCAGTTCTTC. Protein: CASSQDPRGIEQFF.